This TCR beta chain was profiled in a study of graft-versus-host responses after intestinal transplantation. The overall study: Among the recipients, transplants were multivisceral, liver-intestinal, or isolated intestinal. Whole-study results and caveats: Allografts carried high graft-versus-host to host-versus-graft clonal ratios in patients having graft-donor T cell macrochimerism. GvH clones surfaced in recipient marrow, some emerging earlier in ileum or blood.

The CDR3 has 17 residues. V lost 3 bases to trimming and J lost 4 bases, with 21 bases between them. Germline loops: CDR1 MGHRA, CDR2 YSYEKL. Using immunoSEQ multiplex PCR, the repertoire was profiled, and TCRdb retains in-frame clones only, with some absent. The table lists around 90,000 clones, approximately 95% of them singletons. Notes on this clone: Antigen: not known.

This specimen consisted of unstimulated CD8+ T cells sorted from spleen or lymph node cells, obtained before transplant. The chain links TRBV4-1 to TRBJ2-5, with TRBD1 as a possible D gene (5 bases). The receptor comes from a human donor who was the organ donor for an intestinal transplant. The CDR3 nucleotides are TGCGCCAGCAGCCACGGGTGGGGCAGTATGGGCCGAGAGACCCAGTACTTC. This encodes CASSHGWGSMGRETQYF.